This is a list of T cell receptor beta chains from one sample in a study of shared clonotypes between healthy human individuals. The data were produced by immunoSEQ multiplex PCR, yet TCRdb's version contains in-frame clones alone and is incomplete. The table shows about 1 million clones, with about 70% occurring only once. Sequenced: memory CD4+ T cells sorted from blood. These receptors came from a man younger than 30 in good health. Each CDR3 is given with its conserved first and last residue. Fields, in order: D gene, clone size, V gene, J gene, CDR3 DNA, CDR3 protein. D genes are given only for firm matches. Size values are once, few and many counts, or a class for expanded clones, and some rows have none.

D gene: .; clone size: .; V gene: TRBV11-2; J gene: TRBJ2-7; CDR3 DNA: TGTGCCAGCAGCTTATGGAATGGCTACGAGCAGTACTTC; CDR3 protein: CASSLWNGYEQYF
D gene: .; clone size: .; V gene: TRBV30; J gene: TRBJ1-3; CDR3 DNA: TGTGCCTGGAAAGTTTTCTCTGGAAACACCATATATTTT; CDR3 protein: CAWKVFSGNTIYF
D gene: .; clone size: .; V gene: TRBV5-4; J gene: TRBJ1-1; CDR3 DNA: TGTGCCAGCAGCTCTCCTACTTCACCCGAAGCTTTCTTT; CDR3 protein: CASSSPTSPEAFF
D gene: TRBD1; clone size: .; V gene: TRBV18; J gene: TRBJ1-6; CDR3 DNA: TGTGCCAGCTCACAAGGACAGGGCAAGGGGCCTCGCCTCCACTTT; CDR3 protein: CASSQGQGKGPRLHF
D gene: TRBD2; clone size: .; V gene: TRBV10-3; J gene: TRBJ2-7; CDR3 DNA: TGTGCCATCAGTGAGTCCCTAGGGACTAGCGGGTACGAGCAGTACTTC; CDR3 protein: CAISESLGTSGYEQYF
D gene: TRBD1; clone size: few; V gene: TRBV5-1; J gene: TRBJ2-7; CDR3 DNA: TGCGCCAGCAGCTCAACCCCGGGACAGGGCTCTGTGCAGTACTTC; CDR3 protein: CASSSTPGQGSVQYF
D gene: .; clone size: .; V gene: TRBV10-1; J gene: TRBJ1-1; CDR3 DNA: TGCGCCAGCCAATTCGGCGTAGGGACTGAAGCTTTCTTT; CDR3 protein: CASQFGVGTEAFF
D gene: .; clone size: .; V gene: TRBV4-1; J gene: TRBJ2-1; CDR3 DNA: TGCGCCAGCAGCCAAGGGGAGGCGAGTTTTAATGAGCAGTTCTTC; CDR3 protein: CASSQGEASFNEQFF
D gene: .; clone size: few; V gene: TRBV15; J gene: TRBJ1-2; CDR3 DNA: TGTGCCACCAGCAGAGATAATGGGTTTTATGGCTACACCTTC; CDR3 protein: CATSRDNGFYGYTF
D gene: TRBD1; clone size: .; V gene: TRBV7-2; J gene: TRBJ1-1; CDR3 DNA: TGTGCCAGCGGTACCGGGACAGGGGCAAGGGTAGCTTTCTTT; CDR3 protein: CASGTGTGARVAFF
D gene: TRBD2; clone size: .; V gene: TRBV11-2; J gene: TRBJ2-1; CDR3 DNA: TGTGCCAGCAGTCCTAGCGGGGCAGGGGGGCAGTTCTTC; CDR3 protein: CASSPSGAGGQFF
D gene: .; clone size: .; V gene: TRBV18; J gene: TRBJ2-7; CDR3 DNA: TGTGCCAGCTCTCAGCGAGGGAGGACTGACGAGCAGTACTTC; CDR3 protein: CASSQRGRTDEQYF
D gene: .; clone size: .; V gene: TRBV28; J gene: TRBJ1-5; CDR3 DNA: TGTGCCAGCAGTTTGTTGGAAGAACGGGGTCTGCCCCAGCATTTT; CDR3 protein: CASSLLEERGLPQHF
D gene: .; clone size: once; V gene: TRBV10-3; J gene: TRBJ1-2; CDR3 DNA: TGTGCCATCAGCCTAAACGCCGGGGGCTATGGCTACACCTTC; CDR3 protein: CAISLNAGGYGYTF
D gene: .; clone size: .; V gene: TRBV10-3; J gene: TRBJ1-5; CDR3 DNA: TGTGCCATCAGCGCCGGGACGGATCAGCCCCAGCATTTT; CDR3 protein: CAISAGTDQPQHF
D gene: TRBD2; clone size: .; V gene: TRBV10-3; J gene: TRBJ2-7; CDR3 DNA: TGTGCCATCAGTGTAGCGGGAGCAAGTTCCTACGAGCAGTACTTC; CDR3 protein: CAISVAGASSYEQYF
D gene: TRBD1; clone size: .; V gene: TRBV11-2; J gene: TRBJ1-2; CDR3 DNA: TGTGCCAGCAGCCCGGCAGGGGGTACCTATGGCTACACCTTC; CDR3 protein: CASSPAGGTYGYTF
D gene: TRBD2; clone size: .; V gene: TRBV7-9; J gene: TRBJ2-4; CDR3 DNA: TGTGCCAGCAGCTTAATACTAGCGGGAGGCAAAAACATTCAGTACTTC; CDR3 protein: CASSLILAGGKNIQYF
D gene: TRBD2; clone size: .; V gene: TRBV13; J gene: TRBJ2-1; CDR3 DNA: TGTGCCAGCAGCCCTTCTGGTAGCGGGGGGTACAATGAGCAGTTCTTC; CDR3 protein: CASSPSGSGGYNEQFF
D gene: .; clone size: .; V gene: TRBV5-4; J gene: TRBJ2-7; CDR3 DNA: TGTGCCAGCAGCACCACGGACAGTGAGCAGTACTTC; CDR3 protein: CASSTTDSEQYF
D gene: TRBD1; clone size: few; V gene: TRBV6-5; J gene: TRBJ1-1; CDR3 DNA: TGTGCCAGCAGGAGGACAGGGATGAACACTGAAGCTTTCTTT; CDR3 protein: CASRRTGMNTEAFF
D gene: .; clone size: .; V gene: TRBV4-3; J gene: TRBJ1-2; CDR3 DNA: TGCGCCAGCAGCCAAGATACAGAACCCAACTCTGGCTACACCTTC; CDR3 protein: CASSQDTEPNSGYTF
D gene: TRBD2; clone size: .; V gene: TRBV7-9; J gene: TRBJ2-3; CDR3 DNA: TGTGCCAGCAGCTTAGAATGGAGAGCTAGCGGGACCACAGATACGCAGTATTTT; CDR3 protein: CASSLEWRASGTTDTQYF
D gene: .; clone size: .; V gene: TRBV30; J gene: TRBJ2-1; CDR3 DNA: TGTGCCTGGAGTGTAGCGGCCTACAATGAGCAGTTCTTC; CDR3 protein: CAWSVAAYNEQFF
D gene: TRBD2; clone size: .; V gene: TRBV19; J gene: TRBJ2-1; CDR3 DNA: TGTGCCAGTAGTATCCTAGCGGGAGAATCCTACAATGAGCAGTTCTTC; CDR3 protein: CASSILAGESYNEQFF
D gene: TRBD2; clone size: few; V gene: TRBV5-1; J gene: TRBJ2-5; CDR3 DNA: TGCGCCAGCAGCTTGGTAGTCGGTGCGGGGGGCGCGGAGACCCAGTACTTC; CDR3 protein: CASSLVVGAGGAETQYF
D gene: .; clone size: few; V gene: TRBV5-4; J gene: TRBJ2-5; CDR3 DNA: TGTGCCAGCAGCCCGCGGGGGCTCGAGACCCAGTACTTC; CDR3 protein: CASSPRGLETQYF
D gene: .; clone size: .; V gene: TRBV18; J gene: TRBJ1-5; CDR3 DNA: TGTGCCAGCTCACCAAGGGGTACGAGCAATCAGCCCCAGCATTTT; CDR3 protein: CASSPRGTSNQPQHF
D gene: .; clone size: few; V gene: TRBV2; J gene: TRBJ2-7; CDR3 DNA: TGTGCCAGCAGCCTAGCAGGCGAGCAGTACTTC; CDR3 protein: CASSLAGEQYF
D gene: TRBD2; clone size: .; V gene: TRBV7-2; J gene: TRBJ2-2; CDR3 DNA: TGTGCCAGCAGCCTCAACAGCGGGAGTTCCACCGGGGAGCTGTTTTTT; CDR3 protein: CASSLNSGSSTGELFF
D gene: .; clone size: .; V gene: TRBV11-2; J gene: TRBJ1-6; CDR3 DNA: TGTGCCAGCAGCTCTCTGTACCGGGATGGGGCAAATTCACCCCTCCACTTT; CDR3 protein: CASSSLYRDGANSPLHF
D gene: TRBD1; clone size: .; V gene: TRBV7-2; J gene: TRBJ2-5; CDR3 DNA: TGTGCCAGCAACAGGGGGCCGGTTGGAGAGACCCAGTACTTC; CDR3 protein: CASNRGPVGETQYF
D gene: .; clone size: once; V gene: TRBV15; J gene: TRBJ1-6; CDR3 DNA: TGTGCCACCGACGGGAATTCACCCCTCCACTTT; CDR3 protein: CATDGNSPLHF
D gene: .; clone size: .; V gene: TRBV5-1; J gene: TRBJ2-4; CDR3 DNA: TGCGCCAGCAGCTTGGGAGAAAACATTCAGTACTTC; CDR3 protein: CASSLGENIQYF